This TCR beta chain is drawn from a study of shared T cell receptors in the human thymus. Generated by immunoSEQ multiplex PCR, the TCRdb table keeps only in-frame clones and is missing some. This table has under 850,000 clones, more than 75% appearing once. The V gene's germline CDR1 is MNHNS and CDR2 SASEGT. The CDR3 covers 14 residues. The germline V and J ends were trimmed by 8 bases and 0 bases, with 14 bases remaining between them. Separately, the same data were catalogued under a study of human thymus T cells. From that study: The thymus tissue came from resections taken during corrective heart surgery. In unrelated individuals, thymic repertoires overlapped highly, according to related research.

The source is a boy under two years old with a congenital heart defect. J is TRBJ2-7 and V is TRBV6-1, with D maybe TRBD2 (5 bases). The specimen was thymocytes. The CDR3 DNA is TGTGCCAGCGTGCCCGAGGGAATCTCCTACGAGCAGTACTTC. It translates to CASVPEGISYEQYF.